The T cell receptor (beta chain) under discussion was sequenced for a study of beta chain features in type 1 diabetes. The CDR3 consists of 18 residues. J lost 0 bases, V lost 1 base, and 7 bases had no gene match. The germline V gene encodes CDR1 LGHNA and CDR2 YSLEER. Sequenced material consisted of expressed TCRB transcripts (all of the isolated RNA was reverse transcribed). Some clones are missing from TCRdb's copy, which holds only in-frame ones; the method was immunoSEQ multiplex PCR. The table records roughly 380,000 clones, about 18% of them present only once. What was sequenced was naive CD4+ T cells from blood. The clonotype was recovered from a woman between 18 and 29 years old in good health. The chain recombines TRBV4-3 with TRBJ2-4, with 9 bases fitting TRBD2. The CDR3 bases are TGCGCCAGCAGCCAAGTCCCACTAGCGGGCCTAGCCAAAAACATTCAGTACTTC. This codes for CASSQVPLAGLAKNIQYF.